This T cell receptor beta chain was captured in a study of coeliac disease. Germline V gives CDR1 LNHDA, CDR2 SQIVND (reference sequence). This CDR3 is 15 amino acids long. Deletions cut 5 bases from V and 0 bases from J, with 14 bases between. Whole-study results and caveats: In active celiac disease, intraepithelial and lamina propria TRB and TRG repertoires were less clonal than controls. Cross-contamination between intraepithelial and lamina propria cells was possible. Most TRB amino acid sequences occurred in only one sample.

TCRdb's table, derived via immunoSEQ multiplex PCR, lists solely in-frame clones and lacks some. The sample holds about 3,000 clones, nearly 55% seen once. For this clone: What it binds is unknown.

V is TRBV19 and J is TRBJ2-7, with TRBD2 as a possible D gene (6 bases). Sequencing was done on a sample of intraepithelial lymphocytes from the gut. This clonotype was obtained from a man aged 50 to 60 with active celiac disease. In nucleotides, the CDR3 is TGTGCCAGTAGTCTCGGGACGGGGGACTCCTACGAGCAGTACTTC. Protein sequence: CASSLGTGDSYEQYF.